One and the same sample provided the 29 T cell receptor beta chains below, sequenced in a study of T-cell memory formation after mild COVID-19. TCRdb redid the calling of the 5' RACE reads with MiXCR, one entry per CDR3 protein. The sample consists of roughly 110,000 distinct CDR3 sequences, about 15% of them appearing once. What was sequenced was PBMCs or a T cell subset sorted from them (not recorded which). The receptor source for this set is a man between 18 and 29 years old who had mild COVID-19 (a few samples of this study predate the infection). Cell type and time point are not known.

This clonotype was seen a handful of times. The J gene is TRBJ2-7, the V gene TRBV18, with 8 bases fitting TRBD1. This CDR3 is 19 amino acids long. Trimming removed 2 bases from V and 3 bases from J; junction bases left unmatched: 18. Germline V gene lookup returns CDR1 KGHSH and CDR2 LQKENI. CDR3 nucleotides: TGTGCCAGCTCACCATCGGACAGGGTTCTAGTTTTTGGAGTCTACGAGCAGTACTTC. It specifies CASSPSDRVLVFGVYEQYF.

This clonotype was counted only a few times. The chain uses TRBV28 and TRBJ2-7; D possibly corresponds to TRBD2 (5 bases). V lost 3 bases to trimming and J lost 4 bases, with 10 bases between them. CDR1 and CDR2 (germline): MDHEN, SYDVKM. The CDR3 extends over 13 amino acids. DNA for the CDR3: TGTGCCAGCAGTTTGGCTAGCAAGTACGAGCAGTACGTC. Its translation is CASSLASKYEQYV.

V gene TRBV7-9 combines with J gene TRBJ2-1, with 9 bases matching TRBD2. Germline V CDR1 and CDR2: SEHNR, FQNEAQ (reference sequence). The V and J ends lost 1 base and 9 bases, in that order; junction bases with no gene match: 4. This CDR3 spans 14 amino acids. CDR3 DNA sequence: TGTGCCAGCAGCTTAGTGGGACTAGCACGTGAGCAGTTCTTC. Translated, it gives CASSLVGLAREQFF. Combining the CDR3 with reference TRBV7-9 and TRBJ2-1 gives the whole variable domain DTGVSQNPRHKITKRGQNVTFRCDPISEHNRLYWYRQTLGQGPEFLTYFQNEAQLEKSRLLSDRFSAERPKGSFSTLEIQRTEQGDSAMYLCASSLVGLAREQFFGPGTRLTVL.

This clonotype came up many times. The V gene is TRBV4-1, the J gene TRBJ2-1, with TRBD2 identical over 9 bases. CDR1 MGHRA and CDR2 YSYEKL come from the germline V gene. Unmatched junction bases numbered 8, after V lost 3 bases and J lost 5 bases. The CDR3 spans 16 residues. The CDR3, as DNA: TGCGCCAGCAGCCATGATGATAGCGGGGGCCACAATGAGCAGTTCTTC. Amino acid sequence: CASSHDDSGGHNEQFF.

The V gene is TRBV2, the J gene TRBJ1-4; TRBD1 is a possible D gene (5 bases). CDR1 is SNHLY, CDR2 FYNNEI, per germline. The CDR3 spans 18 residues. The V gene lost 4 bases and the J gene lost 4 bases, with 22 bases spanning the gap. In DNA form, the CDR3 reads TGTGCCAGCAGTGCAGATCCTGCTCACGGGGCTATTAATGAAAAACTGTTTTTT. Its translation: CASSADPAHGAINEKLFF.

The chain links TRBV28 to TRBJ1-5; D remains ambiguous. Germline V gene lookup returns CDR1 MDHEN and CDR2 SYDVKM. Trimming left V 3 bases short and J 1 base short, with 7 bases between. The CDR3 is made up of 14 amino acids. The CDR3 is CASSFLGSNQPQHF. Here the CDR3 DNA reads TGTGCCAGCAGTTTCCTGGGAAGCAATCAGCCCCAGCATTTT.

The chain joins TRBV29-1 to TRBJ2-2; unclear D gene. The CDR3 is made up of 13 amino acids. Trimming stripped 7 bases from V and 7 bases from J, with 16 bases between. In germline, CDR1 is SQVTM, CDR2 ANQGSEA. This CDR3 is CSAGYVLGGELFF. CDR3 nucleotides: TGCAGCGCCGGTTACGTGCTGGGCGGGGAGCTGTTTTTT.

This chain uses TRBV7-8 with TRBJ2-7; 8 bases map to TRBD1. V was pared by 6 bases and J by 5 bases, with 9 bases of the junction left unmatched. There are 14 residues in the CDR3. Germline V gene sequence: CDR1 SGHVS, CDR2 FQNEAQ. CDR3 sequence (DNA): TGTGCCAGCAGGGCCTCGACAGGGGCTGACGAGCAGTACTTC. Translation: CASRASTGADEQYF.

The rearrangement uses TRBV4-1 and TRBJ2-7, with 8 bases lining up with TRBD1. The CDR3 sequence is 14 residues long. V was clipped by 3 bases and J by 2 bases; unmatched bases: 3. Germline CDR1 and CDR2: MGHRA and YSYEKL. CDR3 nucleotides: TGCGCCAGCAGCCAGGGGACAGGCCCCTACGAGCAGTACGTC. Protein sequence: CASSQGTGPYEQYV.

The rearrangement links TRBV5-8 to TRBJ1-1; a weak D match, TRBD1 (5 bases). Trimming took off 4 bases at V and 3 bases at J, with 13 bases between the two ends. CDR3 length: 14 amino acids. CDR1 and CDR2 (germline): SGHTS, YDEGEE. CDR3 sequence: CASSRRVSYTEAFF. The CDR3 DNA is TGTGCCAGCAGCCGCAGGGTCTCGTACACTGAAGCTTTCTTT.

This clonotype was seen only once. The chain joins TRBV3-1 to TRBJ2-3, with TRBD1 matching over 11 bases. From germline, CDR1 is LGHDT and CDR2 YNNKEL (reference sequence). V trimming: 0 bases; J trimming: 3 bases; junction bases outside the gene matches: 5. The CDR3 extends over 17 amino acids. The CDR3 bases are TGTGCCAGCAGCCAAGATTCTCGGGACAGGGGGACAGATACGCAGTATTTT. As protein: CASSQDSRDRGTDTQYF.

The chain recombines TRBV7-9 with TRBJ2-2, with D unclear. The CDR3 loop spans 12 amino acids. The ends were cut back, 2 bases at V and 6 bases at J, with 4 bases in the middle. Germline lookup yields CDR1 SEHNR and CDR2 FQNEAQ (reference sequence). The CDR3 reads CASSLIPGELFF. The CDR3 DNA is TGTGCCAGCAGCTTAATTCCCGGGGAGCTGTTTTTT.

This clonotype appeared a few times. The chain couples TRBV6-6 to TRBJ2-2; 9 bases map to TRBD2. The germline V gene encodes CDR1 MNHNY and CDR2 SVGAGI (reference sequence). This CDR3 spans 15 amino acids. J gave up 3 bases and V 5 bases, and 4 bases lay outside the gene matches. The CDR3 bases are TGTGCCAGCAGTAGCGGGGGGCCCCACACCGGGGAGCTGTTTTTT. Protein sequence: CASSSGGPHTGELFF.

The chain carries TRBV10-1 and TRBJ2-1; possibly TRBD2 for D (5 bases). Trimming took off 7 bases at V and 7 bases at J, with 17 bases between the two ends. The length of the CDR3 is 14 residues. The germline V gene encodes CDR1 WNHNN and CDR2 SYGVQD (reference sequence). CDR3 amino acids: CASTTEELRNEQFF. The CDR3 DNA reads as TGCGCCAGCACAACGGAGGAGCTTCGGAATGAGCAGTTCTTC.

This clonotype was seen a handful of times. The chain has TRBV7-2 and TRBJ1-4, with D possibly being TRBD1 (5 bases). Trimming took off 3 bases at V and 8 bases at J, with 13 bases between the two ends. The CDR3 contains 14 residues. The germline V gene has CDR1 SGHTA and CDR2 FQGNSA. The CDR3 coding sequence is TGTGCCAGCAGCTTGGGACGATGGGGGGAAAAACTGTTTTTT. Translated, it gives CASSLGRWGEKLFF.

This clonotype has at least ten counts. This sequence joins TRBV7-9 and TRBJ2-6; a possible D gene is TRBD1 (6 bases). The CDR3 runs to 17 residues. Trimming cost V 5 bases and J 0 bases, with 14 bases left between them. CDR1 is SEHNR and CDR2 is FQNEAQ in the germline V gene (reference sequence). CDR3 residues: CASSQHRDSSGANVLTF. The CDR3 DNA follows: TGTGCCAGCAGCCAACACAGGGATTCCTCTGGGGCCAACGTCCTGACTTTC.

The chain joins TRBV4-3 to TRBJ2-3; TRBD2 matches at 14 bases. This CDR3 spans 16 amino acids. V lost 3 bases, J lost 6 bases, and 5 bases stayed unmatched. Per the germline V gene, CDR1 is LGHNA and CDR2 is YSLEER. The CDR3 sequence is CASSQAGLAGDDTQYF. The CDR3 nucleotides read TGCGCCAGCAGCCAGGCGGGACTAGCGGGGGATGATACGCAGTATTTT.

The CDR3 DNA follows: TGTGCCAGCAGACGTAGCCTTGGGACAGGGGTCAATCAGCCCCAGCATTTT. Translated, it gives CASRRSLGTGVNQPQHF. V usage is TRBV12-3 or TRBV12-4 and J usage is TRBJ1-5; 10 bases align to TRBD1. V lost 6 bases, J lost 3 bases, and 11 bases stayed unmatched. This CDR3 is built from 17 residues.

The chain carries TRBV10-3 and TRBJ2-5; tentatively, D is TRBD1 (6 bases). Trimming took off 8 bases at V and 3 bases at J, with 10 bases between the two ends. The CDR3 spans 12 residues. Germline loops: CDR1 ENHRY, CDR2 SYGVKD. Here the CDR3 reads CAIGNREETQYF. CDR3 nucleotide sequence: TGTGCCATCGGGAACAGGGAAGAGACCCAGTACTTC.

Many counts were recorded for this clonotype. The genes are TRBV7-9 and TRBJ2-1, with unresolved D. Trimming took 6 bases from V and 6 from J, leaving 9 bases between them. The germline gives CDR1 SEHNR, CDR2 FQNEAQ (reference sequence). The CDR3 length is 12 residues. CDR3 DNA: TGTGCCAGCAGTCCATTTGGCAATGAGCAGTTCTTC. Translating it yields CASSPFGNEQFF. The full variable domain, in which reference TRBV7-9 and TRBJ2-1 provide the parts outside the CDR3, is DTGVSQNPRHKITKRGQNVTFRCDPISEHNRLYWYRQTLGQGPEFLTYFQNEAQLEKSRLLSDRFSAERPKGSFSTLEIQRTEQGDSAMYLCASSPFGNEQFFGPGTRLTVL.

The chain employs TRBV19 and TRBJ1-2; D is unresolved. Looked up from germline, CDR1 is LNHDA and CDR2 is SQIVND (reference sequence). The CDR3 spans 13 residues. Trimming cost V 4 bases and J 5 bases, with 11 bases left between them. CDR3 sequence (DNA): TGTGCCAGTAGTAAGGGCAGTGCTTATGGCTACACCTTC. This gives the protein CASSKGSAYGYTF.

This chain links TRBV24-1 with TRBJ2-1; 8 nucleotides line up with TRBD2. After removal of 5 bases from V and 8 bases from J, the junction contained 7 bases not matched to a gene. Germline V lookup: CDR1 KGHDR, CDR2 SFDVKD. CDR3 length: 14 amino acids. DNA for the CDR3: TGTGCCACCAGTGTGCCGGGAGGGGACTATGAGCAGTTCTTC. Its translation is CATSVPGGDYEQFF.

In its sample, this clonotype was seen a few times. The chain carries TRBV7-9 and TRBJ2-2, with D possibly matching TRBD1 (6 bases). Germline CDR1 SEHNR, CDR2 FQNEAQ (reference sequence). Trimming stripped 5 bases from V and 0 bases from J, with 16 bases between. The CDR3 has 17 residues. CDR3 sequence reads: CASSQSSGTPNTGELFF. CDR3 bases: TGTGCCAGCAGCCAATCTTCCGGGACACCGAACACCGGGGAGCTGTTTTTT. Full variable domain (outside the CDR3, taken from reference TRBV7-9 and TRBJ2-2): DTGVSQNPRHKITKRGQNVTFRCDPISEHNRLYWYRQTLGQGPEFLTYFQNEAQLEKSRLLSDRFSAERPKGSFSTLEIQRTEQGDSAMYLCASSQSSGTPNTGELFFGEGSRLTVL.

This clonotype was detected ten times or more. This chain connects TRBV7-3 to TRBJ2-7; D call uncertain. Looked up from germline, CDR1 is SGHTA and CDR2 is FQGTGA. V was trimmed by 5 bases and J by 3 bases, leaving 11 bases between them. This CDR3 contains 13 residues. The DNA for the CDR3 is TGTGCCAGCAGCCTGTATGATTTCTACGAGCAGTACGTC. The encoded protein is CASSLYDFYEQYV.

The genes are TRBV7-3 and TRBJ2-7; 9 nucleotides agree with TRBD2. Germline lookup yields CDR1 SGHTA and CDR2 FQGTGA. The J segment lost 1 base and the V segment lost 2 bases, leaving 3 bases of the junction unmatched. CDR3 length: 15 residues. The CDR3, as DNA: TGTGCCAGCAGCTTATTTAGCGGGGGATCCTACGAGCAGTACTTC. The encoded protein is CASSLFSGGSYEQYF.

This chain links TRBV7-9 with TRBJ2-7, with D maybe TRBD2 (6 bases). Trimming shortened V by 1 base and J by 0 bases, and 16 bases separated the two germline ends. In germline, CDR1 is SEHNR, CDR2 FQNEAQ (reference sequence). CDR3 length: 17 amino acids. CDR3 residues: CASSLGWRDSGSYEQYF. For the CDR3, the DNA is TGTGCCAGCAGCTTAGGGTGGCGGGATTCGGGCTCCTACGAGCAGTACTTC.

The rearrangement joins TRBV3-1 to TRBJ2-1; TRBD2 aligns across 9 bases. The V gene's germline CDR1 is LGHDT and CDR2 YNNKEL (reference sequence). CDR3 length: 17 amino acids. Germline trimming cut 0 bases from V and 6 bases from J; bases unmatched to any gene: 9. CDR3 sequence (DNA): TGTGCCAGCAGCCAAGATGCGGCTAGCGGGGTCTCCAATGAGCAGTTCTTC. Translation gives CASSQDAASGVSNEQFF.

This clonotype was seen more than once but under ten times. The rearrangement joins TRBV19 to TRBJ2-4; D gene unclear. V gave up 4 bases and J gave up 3 bases, with 16 bases separating them. Germline V lookup: CDR1 LNHDA, CDR2 SQIVND (reference sequence). The CDR3 consists of 16 residues. The DNA of the CDR3 is TGTGCCAGTAGTACCTACCGACACGTCGACAAAAACATTCAGTACTTC. Amino acids: CASSTYRHVDKNIQYF.

V usage is TRBV7-9 and J usage is TRBJ2-1; D might be TRBD2 (6 bases). CDR1 is SEHNR, CDR2 FQNEAQ, per germline (reference sequence). V gave up 4 bases and J gave up 4 bases, with 14 bases separating them. The CDR3 runs 15 residues. The CDR3 loop reads CASSYGRGYYNEQFF. The CDR3 region has the DNA TGTGCCAGCAGCTACGGGCGGGGCTATTACAATGAGCAGTTCTTC.